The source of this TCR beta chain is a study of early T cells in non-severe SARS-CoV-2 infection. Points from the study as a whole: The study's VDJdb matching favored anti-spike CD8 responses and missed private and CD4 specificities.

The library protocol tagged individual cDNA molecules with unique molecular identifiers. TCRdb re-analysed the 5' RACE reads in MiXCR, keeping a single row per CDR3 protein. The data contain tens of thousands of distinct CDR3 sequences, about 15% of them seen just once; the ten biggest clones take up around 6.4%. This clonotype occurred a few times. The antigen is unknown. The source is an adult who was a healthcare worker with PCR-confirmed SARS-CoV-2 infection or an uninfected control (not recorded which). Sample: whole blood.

CDR3 DNA sequence: TGTGCCAGCAGCCTACGGGACTTACTTTACTTC. Protein: CASSLRDLLYF. The chain uses TRBV7-2 and TRBJ2-5, with D perhaps TRBD2 (6 bases). Germline V CDR1 and CDR2: SGHTA, FQGNSA. The CDR3 is made up of 11 amino acids. V was shortened by 5 bases and J by 14 bases, with 15 bases between the two germline ends.